One and the same sample provided the 5 T cell receptor beta chains below, sequenced in a study of shared clonotypes between healthy human individuals. Sequencing was performed with immunoSEQ multiplex PCR; in TCRdb, only in-frame clones are kept and a portion is missing. The data contain 550,000 to 800,000 clones, under 80% of them singletons. The sample consisted of memory CD4+ T cells sorted from blood. The subset is: CD45RA-negative fraction. These TCRs come from a woman between 25 and 40 years old in good health.

The chain uses TRBV28 and TRBJ1-3, with D perhaps matching TRBD1 (5 bases). The V end was cut by 7 bases, the J end by 0 bases, with 10 bases between. Per germline, CDR1 MDHEN and CDR2 SYDVKM. This CDR3 has 14 amino acids. The CDR3 spells CASKIGHSGNTIYF. Written as DNA, the CDR3 is TGTGCCAGCAAAATCGGACACTCTGGAAACACCATATATTTT.

This chain joins TRBV6-5 and TRBJ2-3; maybe TRBD2 (6 bases). CDR3 length: 14 residues. Trimming left V 0 bases short and J 4 bases short, with 8 bases between. Germline-derived CDR1 and CDR2 are MNHEY and SVGAGI. The CDR3 region is CASSYSGGADTQYF. CDR3 nucleotides: TGTGCCAGCAGTTACTCTGGCGGGGCAGATACGCAGTATTTT.

The chain is built from TRBV27 and TRBJ2-7, with 9 positions matching TRBD1. Trimming took 7 bases from V and 6 from J; bases not matched to a gene: 13. CDR1 is MNHEY and CDR2 is SMNVEV in the germline V gene (reference sequence). The CDR3 has 15 amino acids. CDR3 DNA sequence: TGTGCCAGCACCCCGGGACAGGGAATCTGGGGCGAGCAGTACTTC. This sequence encodes CASTPGQGIWGEQYF.

In this sample, this clone turned up once. The chain uses TRBV29-1 and TRBJ2-1, with 8 bases that match TRBD2. V was clipped by 3 bases and J by 3 bases; unmatched bases: 7. The CDR3 totals 15 residues. Germline V gene data show CDR1 as SQVTM and CDR2 as ANQGSEA. CDR3 DNA: TGCAGCGTTGACATAGCGGGAATCGGCTACAATGAGCAGTTCTTC. Protein: CSVDIAGIGYNEQFF.

The chain couples TRBV11-2 to TRBJ1-1; possibly TRBD1 for D (5 bases). There are 15 residues in the CDR3. Germline loops: CDR1 SGHAT, CDR2 FQNNGV. V was trimmed by 5 bases and J by 0 bases, leaving 13 bases between them. The CDR3 is CASSASGTLNTEAFF. In DNA form, the CDR3 reads TGTGCCAGCAGCGCGTCCGGGACGCTGAACACTGAAGCTTTCTTT.